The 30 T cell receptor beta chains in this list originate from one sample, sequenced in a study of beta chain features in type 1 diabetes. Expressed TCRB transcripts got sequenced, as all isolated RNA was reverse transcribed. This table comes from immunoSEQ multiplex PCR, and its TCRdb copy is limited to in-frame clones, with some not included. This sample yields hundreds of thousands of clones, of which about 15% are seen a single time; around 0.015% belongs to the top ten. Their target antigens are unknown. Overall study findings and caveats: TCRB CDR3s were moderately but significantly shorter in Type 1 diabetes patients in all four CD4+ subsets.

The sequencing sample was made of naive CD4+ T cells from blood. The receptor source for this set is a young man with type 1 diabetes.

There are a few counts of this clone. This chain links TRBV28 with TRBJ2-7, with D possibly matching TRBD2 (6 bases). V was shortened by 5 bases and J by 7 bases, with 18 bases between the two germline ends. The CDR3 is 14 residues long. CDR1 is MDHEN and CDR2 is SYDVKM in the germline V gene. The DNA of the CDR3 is TGTGCCAGCAGTGCAGGGACTGACCCTAGTGAGCAGTACTTC. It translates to CASSAGTDPSEQYF.

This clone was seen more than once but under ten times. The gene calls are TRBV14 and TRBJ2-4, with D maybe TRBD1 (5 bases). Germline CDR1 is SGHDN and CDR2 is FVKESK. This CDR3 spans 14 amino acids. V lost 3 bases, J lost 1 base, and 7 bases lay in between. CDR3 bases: TGTGCCAGCAGCCAGAAGGGGGCCAAAAACATTCAGTACTTC. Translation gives CASSQKGAKNIQYF.

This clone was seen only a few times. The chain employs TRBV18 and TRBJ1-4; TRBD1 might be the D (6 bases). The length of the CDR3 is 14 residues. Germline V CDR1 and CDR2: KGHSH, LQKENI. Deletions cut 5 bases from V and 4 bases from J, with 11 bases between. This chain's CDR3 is CASSSTGVNEKLFF. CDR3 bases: TGTGCCAGCTCATCGACAGGAGTTAATGAAAAACTGTTTTTT.

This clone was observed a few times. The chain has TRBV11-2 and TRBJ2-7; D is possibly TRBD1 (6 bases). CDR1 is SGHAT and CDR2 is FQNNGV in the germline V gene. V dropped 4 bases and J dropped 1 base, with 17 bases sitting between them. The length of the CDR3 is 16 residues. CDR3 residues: CASSSLTGKDSYEQYF. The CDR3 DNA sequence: TGTGCCAGCAGCTCCCTGACAGGCAAAGATTCCTACGAGCAGTACTTC.

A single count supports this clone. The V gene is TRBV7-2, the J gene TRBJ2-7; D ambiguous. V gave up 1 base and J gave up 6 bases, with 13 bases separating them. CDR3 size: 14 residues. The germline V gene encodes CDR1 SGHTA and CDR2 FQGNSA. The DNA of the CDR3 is TGTGCCAGCAGCTTAGTTCAGGCGCGCTCCGAGCAGTACTTC. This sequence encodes CASSLVQARSEQYF.

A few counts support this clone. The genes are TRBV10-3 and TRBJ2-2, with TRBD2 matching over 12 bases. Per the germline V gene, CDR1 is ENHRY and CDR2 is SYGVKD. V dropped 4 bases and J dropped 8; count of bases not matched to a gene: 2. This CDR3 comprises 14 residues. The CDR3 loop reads CAISGLAGDGELFF. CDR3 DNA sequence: TGTGCCATCAGTGGACTAGCGGGAGATGGGGAGCTGTTTTTT.

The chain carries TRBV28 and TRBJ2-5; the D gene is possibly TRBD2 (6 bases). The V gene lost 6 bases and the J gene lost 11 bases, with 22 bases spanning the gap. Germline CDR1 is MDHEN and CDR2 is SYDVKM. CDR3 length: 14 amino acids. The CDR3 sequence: CASRDPGRSGEQYF. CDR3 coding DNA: TGTGCCAGCAGAGATCCGGGAAGGTCGGGAGAGCAGTACTTC.

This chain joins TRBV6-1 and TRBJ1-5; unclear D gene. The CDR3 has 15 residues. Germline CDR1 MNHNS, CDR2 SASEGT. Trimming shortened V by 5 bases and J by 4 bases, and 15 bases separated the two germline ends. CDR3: CASSLYGLWNQPQHF. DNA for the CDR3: TGTGCCAGCAGTTTGTATGGGCTGTGGAATCAGCCCCAGCATTTT.

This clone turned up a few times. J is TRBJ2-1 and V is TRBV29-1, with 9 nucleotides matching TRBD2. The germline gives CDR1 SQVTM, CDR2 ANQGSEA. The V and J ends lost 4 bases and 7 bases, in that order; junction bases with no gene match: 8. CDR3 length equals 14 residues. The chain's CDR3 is CSVVGGRAPNEQFF. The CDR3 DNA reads TGCAGCGTTGTCGGCGGGAGGGCCCCAAATGAGCAGTTCTTC.

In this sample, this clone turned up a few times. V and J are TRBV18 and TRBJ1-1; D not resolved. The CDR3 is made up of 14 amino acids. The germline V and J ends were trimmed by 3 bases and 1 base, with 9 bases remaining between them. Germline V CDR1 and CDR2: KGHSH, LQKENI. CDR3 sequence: CASSPVPGNTEAFF. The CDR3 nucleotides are TGTGCCAGCTCACCGGTACCAGGGAACACTGAAGCTTTCTTT.

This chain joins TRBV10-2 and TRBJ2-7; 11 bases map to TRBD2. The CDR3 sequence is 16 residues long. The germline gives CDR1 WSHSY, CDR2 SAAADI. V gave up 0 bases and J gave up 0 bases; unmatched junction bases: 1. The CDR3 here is CASSESGTSGSYEQYF. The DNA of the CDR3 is TGCGCCAGCAGTGAGTCTGGGACTAGCGGCTCCTACGAGCAGTACTTC.

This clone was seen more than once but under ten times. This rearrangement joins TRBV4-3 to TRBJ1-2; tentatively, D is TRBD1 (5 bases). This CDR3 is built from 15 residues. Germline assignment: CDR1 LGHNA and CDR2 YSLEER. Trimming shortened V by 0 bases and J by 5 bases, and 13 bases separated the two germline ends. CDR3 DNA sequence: TGCGCCAGCAGCCAAGAAAGGACATCGGTATATGGCTACACCTTC. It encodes CASSQERTSVYGYTF.

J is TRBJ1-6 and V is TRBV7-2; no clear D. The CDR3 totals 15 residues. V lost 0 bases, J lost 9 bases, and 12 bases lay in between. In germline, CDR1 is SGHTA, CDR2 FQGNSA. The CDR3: CASSLAVGLGSPLHF. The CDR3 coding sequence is TGTGCCAGCAGCTTAGCGGTGGGCCTGGGTTCACCCCTCCACTTT. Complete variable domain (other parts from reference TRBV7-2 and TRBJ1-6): GAGVSQSPSNKVTEKGKDVELRCDPISGHTALYWYRQSLGQGLEFLIYFQGNSAPDKSGLPSDRFSAERTGGSVSTLTIQRTQQEDSAVYLCASSLAVGLGSPLHFGNGTRLTVT.

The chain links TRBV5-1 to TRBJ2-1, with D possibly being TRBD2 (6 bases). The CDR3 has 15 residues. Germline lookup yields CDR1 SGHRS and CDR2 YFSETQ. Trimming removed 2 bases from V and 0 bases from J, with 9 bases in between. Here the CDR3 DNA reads TGCGCCAGCAGCTTAGGCGGGGCCTCCTACAATGAGCAGTTCTTC. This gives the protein CASSLGGASYNEQFF.

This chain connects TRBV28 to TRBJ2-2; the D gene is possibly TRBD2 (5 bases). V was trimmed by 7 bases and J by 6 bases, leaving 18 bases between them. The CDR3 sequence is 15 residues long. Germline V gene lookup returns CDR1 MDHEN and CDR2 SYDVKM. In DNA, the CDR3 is TGTGCCAGCACCTCCCCCGGGAACTATGCCGGGGAGCTGTTTTTT. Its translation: CASTSPGNYAGELFF.

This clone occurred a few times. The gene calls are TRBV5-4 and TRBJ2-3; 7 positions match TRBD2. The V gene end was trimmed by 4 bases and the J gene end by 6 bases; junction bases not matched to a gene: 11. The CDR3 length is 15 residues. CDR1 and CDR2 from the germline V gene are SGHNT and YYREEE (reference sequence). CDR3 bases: TGTGCCAGCAGCCCGTCGATAGCGGGTGTCGATACGCAGTATTTT. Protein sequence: CASSPSIAGVDTQYF.

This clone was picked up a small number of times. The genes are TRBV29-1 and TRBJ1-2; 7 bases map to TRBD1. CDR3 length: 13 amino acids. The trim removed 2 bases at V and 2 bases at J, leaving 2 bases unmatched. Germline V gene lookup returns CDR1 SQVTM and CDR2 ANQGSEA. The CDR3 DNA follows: TGCAGCGTTGAAACGACAGGGAACTATGGCTACACCTTC. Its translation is CSVETTGNYGYTF.

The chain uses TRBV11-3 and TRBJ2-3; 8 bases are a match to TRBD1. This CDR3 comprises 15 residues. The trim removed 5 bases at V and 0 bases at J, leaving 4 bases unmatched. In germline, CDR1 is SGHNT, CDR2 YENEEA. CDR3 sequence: CASSPGTGSTDTQYF. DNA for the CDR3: TGTGCCAGCAGCCCAGGGACAGGCAGCACAGATACGCAGTATTTT.

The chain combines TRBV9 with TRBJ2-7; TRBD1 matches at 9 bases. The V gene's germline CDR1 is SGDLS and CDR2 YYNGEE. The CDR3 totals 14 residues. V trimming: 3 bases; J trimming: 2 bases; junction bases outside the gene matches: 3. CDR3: CASSAGTGTYEQYF. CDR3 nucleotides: TGTGCCAGCAGCGCCGGGACAGGGACCTACGAGCAGTACTTC.

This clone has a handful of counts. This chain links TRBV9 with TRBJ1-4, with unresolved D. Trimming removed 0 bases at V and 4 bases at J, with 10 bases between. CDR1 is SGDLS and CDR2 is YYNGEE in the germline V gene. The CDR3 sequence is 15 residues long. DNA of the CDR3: TGTGCCAGCAGCGTAGCTGGTGCAGGTAATGAAAAACTGTTTTTT. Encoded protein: CASSVAGAGNEKLFF.

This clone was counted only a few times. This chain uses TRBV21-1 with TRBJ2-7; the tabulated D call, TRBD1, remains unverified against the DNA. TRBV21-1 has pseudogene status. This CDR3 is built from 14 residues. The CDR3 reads CASSRGTGSHEQYF. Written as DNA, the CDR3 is TGTGCCAGCAGCAGAGGGACAGGGAGCCACGAGCAGTACTTC.

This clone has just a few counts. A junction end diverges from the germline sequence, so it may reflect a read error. The CDR3 region has the DNA TGTGCCAGCTCGCCGGGACAGCCCTCCAACAATGAGCAGTTCTTC. Translation gives CASSPGQPSNNEQFF. The chain has TRBV18 and TRBJ2-1; the match to TRBD1 covers 7 bases. Germline V gene sequence: CDR1 KGHSH, CDR2 LQKENI. The CDR3 contains 15 residues.

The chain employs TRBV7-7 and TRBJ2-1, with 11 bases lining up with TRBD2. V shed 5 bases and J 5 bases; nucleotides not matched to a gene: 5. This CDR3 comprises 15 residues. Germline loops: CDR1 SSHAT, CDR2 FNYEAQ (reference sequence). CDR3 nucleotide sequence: TGTGCCAGCAGCCCCGGGACTAGCGGCAACAATGAGCAGTTCTTC. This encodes CASSPGTSGNNEQFF.

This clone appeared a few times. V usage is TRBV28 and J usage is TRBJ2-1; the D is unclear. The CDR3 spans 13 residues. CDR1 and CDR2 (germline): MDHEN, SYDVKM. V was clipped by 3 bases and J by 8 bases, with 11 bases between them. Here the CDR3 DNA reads TGTGCCAGCAGTTTGATTGGTAGATATGAGCAGTTCTTC. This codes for CASSLIGRYEQFF.

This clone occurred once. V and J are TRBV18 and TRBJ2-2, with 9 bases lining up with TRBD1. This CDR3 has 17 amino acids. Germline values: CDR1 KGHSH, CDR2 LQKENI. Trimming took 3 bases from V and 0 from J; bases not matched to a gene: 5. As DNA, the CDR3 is TGTGCCAGCTCACCTACCGGGACAGGGACGAACACCGGGGAGCTGTTTTTT. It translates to CASSPTGTGTNTGELFF.

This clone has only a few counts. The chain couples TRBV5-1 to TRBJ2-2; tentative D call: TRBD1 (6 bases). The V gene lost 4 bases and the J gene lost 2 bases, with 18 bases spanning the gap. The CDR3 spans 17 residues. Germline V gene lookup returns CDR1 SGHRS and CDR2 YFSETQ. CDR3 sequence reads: CASSRFPGTINTGELFF. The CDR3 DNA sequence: TGCGCCAGCAGCAGATTCCCCGGGACAATAAACACCGGGGAGCTGTTTTTT.

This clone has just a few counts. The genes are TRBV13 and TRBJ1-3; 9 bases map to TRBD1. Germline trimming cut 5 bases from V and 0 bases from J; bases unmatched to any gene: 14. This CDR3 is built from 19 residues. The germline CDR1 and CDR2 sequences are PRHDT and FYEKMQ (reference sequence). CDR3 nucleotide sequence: TGTGCCAGCAGCGACAGTATACGGGACAGGGTCAGCTCTGGAAACACCATATATTTT. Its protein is CASSDSIRDRVSSGNTIYF.

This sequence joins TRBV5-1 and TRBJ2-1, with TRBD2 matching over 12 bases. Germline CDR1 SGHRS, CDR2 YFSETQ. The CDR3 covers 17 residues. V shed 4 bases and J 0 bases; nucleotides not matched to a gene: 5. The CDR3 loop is CASSPTSGGSSYNEQFF. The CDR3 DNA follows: TGCGCCAGCAGCCCGACTAGCGGGGGAAGCTCCTACAATGAGCAGTTCTTC.

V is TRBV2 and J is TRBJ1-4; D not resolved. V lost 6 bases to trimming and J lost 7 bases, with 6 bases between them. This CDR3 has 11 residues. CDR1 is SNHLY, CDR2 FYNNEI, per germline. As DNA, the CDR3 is TGTGCCAGCAGCGAGATTGAAAAACTGTTTTTT. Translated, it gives CASSEIEKLFF.

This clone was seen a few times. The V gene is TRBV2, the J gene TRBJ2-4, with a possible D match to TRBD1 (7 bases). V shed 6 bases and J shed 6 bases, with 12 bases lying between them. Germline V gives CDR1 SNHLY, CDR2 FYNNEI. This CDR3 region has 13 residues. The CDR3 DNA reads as TGTGCCAGCAGCGCGGGACAGCTAAACATTCAGTACTTC. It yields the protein CASSAGQLNIQYF.